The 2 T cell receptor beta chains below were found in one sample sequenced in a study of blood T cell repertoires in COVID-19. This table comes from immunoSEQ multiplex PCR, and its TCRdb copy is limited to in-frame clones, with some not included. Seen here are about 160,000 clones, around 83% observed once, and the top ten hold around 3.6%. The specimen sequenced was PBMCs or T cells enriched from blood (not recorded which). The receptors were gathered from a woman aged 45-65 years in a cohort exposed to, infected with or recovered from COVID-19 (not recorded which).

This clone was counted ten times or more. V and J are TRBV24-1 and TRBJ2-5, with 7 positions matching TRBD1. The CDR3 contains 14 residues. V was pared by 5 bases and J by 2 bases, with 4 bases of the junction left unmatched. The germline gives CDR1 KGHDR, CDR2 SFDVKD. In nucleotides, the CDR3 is TGTGCCACCAGTGTCGGGACAGCGCAAGAGACCCAGTACTTC. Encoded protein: CATSVGTAQETQYF.

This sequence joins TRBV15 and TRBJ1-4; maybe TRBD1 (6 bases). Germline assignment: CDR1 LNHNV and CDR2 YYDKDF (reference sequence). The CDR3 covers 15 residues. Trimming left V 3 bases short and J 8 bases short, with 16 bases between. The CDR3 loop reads CATSSWTGQKEKLFF. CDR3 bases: TGTGCCACCAGCAGCTGGACGGGACAAAAAGAAAAACTGTTTTTT.